The 15 T cell receptor beta chains given below trace back to one sample, sequenced in a study of CD8 T cells in ankylosing spondylitis. TCRdb independently ran MiXCR on the 5' RACE reads; one entry per CDR3 protein. The sample holds some 290,000 distinct CDR3 sequences, around 19% seen once. Sequencing was performed on blood, either unsorted or a sorted T cell fraction (not recorded which). These TCRs come from a male donor with ankylosing spondylitis or in good health (not recorded which).

This clonotype was counted a few times. The rearrangement uses TRBV28 and TRBJ2-1, with D uncertain. The germline V and J ends were trimmed by 5 bases and 9 bases, with 11 bases remaining between them. The CDR3 spans 12 residues. Per germline, CDR1 MDHEN and CDR2 SYDVKM. The CDR3 nucleotides are TGTGCCAGCAGTCTTCCTAATAGTGAGCAGTTCTTC. The encoded protein is CASSLPNSEQFF.

This clonotype was recorded many times. V is TRBV20-1 and J is TRBJ1-3, with D hard to call. This CDR3 spans 14 amino acids. Germline V gene sequence: CDR1 DFQATT, CDR2 SNEGSKA (reference sequence). The germline V and J ends were trimmed by 5 bases and 0 bases, with 11 bases remaining between them. The CDR3 is CSALLPDSGNTIYF. The CDR3 bases are TGCAGTGCTCTCCTGCCAGACTCTGGAAACACCATATATTTT.

This clonotype was seen a handful of times. The V and J genes are TRBV12-3 or TRBV12-4 and TRBJ2-7; 7 bases fit TRBD2. This CDR3 region has 15 residues. Germline trimming cut 2 bases from V and 0 bases from J; bases unmatched to any gene: 4. The CDR3 DNA reads as TGTGCCAGCAGTTTATCGGGCGGGAGCTCCTACGAGCAGTACGTC. This codes for CASSLSGGSSYEQYV.

The sample holds a few counts of this clonotype. V and J are TRBV20-1 and TRBJ2-7; TRBD2 matches at 11 bases. J gave up 1 base and V 6 bases, and 8 bases lay outside the gene matches. Germline V lookup: CDR1 DFQATT, CDR2 SNEGSKA (reference sequence). The CDR3 is made up of 15 amino acids. The CDR3 reads CSALAGGSASYEQYV. CDR3 nucleotides: TGCAGTGCCTTAGCGGGAGGGAGTGCGTCCTACGAGCAGTACGTC.

The V call is TRBV6-2 or TRBV6-3, the J call TRBJ1-1; TRBD1 aligns across 8 bases. The CDR3 is 11 residues long. Trimming cost V 8 bases and J 6 bases; bases outside gene matches: 2. The V gene's germline CDR1 is MNHEY and CDR2 SVGEGT. The CDR3 nucleotides read TGTGCCAGCCTGGACAGGGCTGAAGCTTTCTTT. This translates into CASLDRAEAFF.

The chain employs TRBV15 and TRBJ1-4; tentative D call: TRBD1 (6 bases). This CDR3 contains 14 residues. Trimming shortened V by 3 bases and J by 8 bases, and 13 bases separated the two germline ends. Germline lookup yields CDR1 LNHNV and CDR2 YYDKDF (reference sequence). The CDR3 loop reads CATSRNTGNEKLFF. The CDR3 bases are TGTGCCACCAGCAGGAACACAGGGAACGAAAAACTGTTTTTT.

This clonotype was counted many times. The CDR3 here is CASSKGPLAKNIQYF. The CDR3 nucleotides read TGTGCCAGCAGTAAAGGCCCTCTAGCCAAAAACATTCAGTACTTC. V usage is TRBV11-2 and J usage is TRBJ2-4; D ambiguous. The V gene's germline CDR1 is SGHAT and CDR2 FQNNGV. The CDR3 loop spans 15 amino acids. Trimming removed 6 bases at V and 0 bases at J, with 12 bases between.

The table lists this clonotype with many counts. The chain is built from TRBV9 and TRBJ2-5; D perhaps matches TRBD1 (6 bases). V lost 0 bases and J 5 bases, leaving 14 bases between the germline ends. This CDR3 contains 15 residues. Germline lookup yields CDR1 SGDLS and CDR2 YYNGEE. In nucleotides, the CDR3 is TGTGCCAGCAGCGTAGACCCACAGGGTGACGAGACCCAGTACTTC. This translates into CASSVDPQGDETQYF. The whole variable domain, remainder taken from reference TRBV9 and TRBJ2-5, is DSGVTQTPKHLITATGQRVTLRCSPRSGDLSVYWYQQSLDQGLQFLIQYYNGEERAKGNILERFSAQQFPDLHSELNLSSLELGDSALYFCASSVDPQGDETQYFGPGTRLLVL.

This clonotype was detected a few times. The CDR3 loop reads CASSTGQAPFFFYEQYV. The DNA for the CDR3 is TGTGCCAGCAGTACGGGACAGGCTCCGTTCTTCTTCTACGAGCAGTACGTC. The chain employs TRBV28 and TRBJ2-7; TRBD1 matches 8 bases. The germline gives CDR1 MDHEN, CDR2 SYDVKM. The ends lost 5 bases at V and 3 bases at J; junction bases unmatched: 15. The CDR3 spans 17 residues.

The chain has TRBV5-5 and TRBJ2-4; weak D call: TRBD1 (5 bases). The CDR3 runs 14 residues. V was clipped by 2 bases and J by 1 base, with 7 bases between them. Germline CDR1 SGHKS, CDR2 YYEKEE (reference sequence). The DNA for the CDR3 is TGTGCCAGCAGCTTCGGACATGCCAAAAACATTCAGTACTTC. Encoded protein: CASSFGHAKNIQYF.

This clonotype came up a few times. The V and J genes are TRBV24-1 and TRBJ2-1; 14 nucleotides agree with TRBD2. V trimming: 6 bases; J trimming: 6 bases; junction bases outside the gene matches: 6. The germline V gene encodes CDR1 KGHDR and CDR2 SFDVKD. The CDR3 is 16 amino acids. The CDR3 loop reads CATSSSGLAGGNEQFF. Written as DNA, the CDR3 is TGTGCCACCAGTTCCTCAGGACTAGCGGGGGGCAATGAGCAGTTCTTC.

The gene calls are TRBV12-3 or TRBV12-4 and TRBJ2-2; D tentatively reads TRBD1 or TRBD2 (5 bases each). Trimming took 6 bases from V and 7 from J, leaving 21 bases between them. The CDR3 consists of 16 residues. The CDR3 nucleotides read TGTGCCAGCAGCTCAACCCCCAGGGACCGCGGCGGGGAGCTGTTTTTT. Translated: CASSSTPRDRGGELFF.

For this clonotype: One end of the junction is discordant with germline, which a read error may explain. CDR3 residues: CVSSLEGQGANTQYF. CDR3 in DNA: TGCGTCAGCAGCTTGGAAGGACAGGGGGCAAATACGCAGTATTTT. The V call is TRBV5-1, the J call TRBJ2-3; 11 bases match TRBD1. The CDR3 extends over 15 amino acids. CDR1 and CDR2 from the germline V gene are SGHRS and YFSETQ.

The chain is built from TRBV6-1 and TRBJ2-2; the D gene is possibly TRBD2 (5 bases). V shed 7 bases and J shed 4 bases, with 22 bases lying between them. The germline V gene has CDR1 MNHNS and CDR2 SASEGT. This CDR3 region has 17 residues. CDR3: CASIQWELGALTGELFF. Written as DNA, the CDR3 is TGTGCCAGCATACAATGGGAGTTGGGAGCCCTCACCGGGGAGCTGTTTTTT.

This clonotype was seen a few times. The chain combines TRBV6-1 with TRBJ1-6; 8 bases align to TRBD1. Germline trimming cut 3 bases from V and 6 bases from J; bases unmatched to any gene: 4. Germline V lookup: CDR1 MNHNS, CDR2 SASEGT. The CDR3 totals 15 residues. CDR3 sequence: CASSDQGAGNSPLHF. DNA of the CDR3: TGTGCCAGCAGTGACCAGGGGGCGGGTAATTCACCCCTCCACTTT.